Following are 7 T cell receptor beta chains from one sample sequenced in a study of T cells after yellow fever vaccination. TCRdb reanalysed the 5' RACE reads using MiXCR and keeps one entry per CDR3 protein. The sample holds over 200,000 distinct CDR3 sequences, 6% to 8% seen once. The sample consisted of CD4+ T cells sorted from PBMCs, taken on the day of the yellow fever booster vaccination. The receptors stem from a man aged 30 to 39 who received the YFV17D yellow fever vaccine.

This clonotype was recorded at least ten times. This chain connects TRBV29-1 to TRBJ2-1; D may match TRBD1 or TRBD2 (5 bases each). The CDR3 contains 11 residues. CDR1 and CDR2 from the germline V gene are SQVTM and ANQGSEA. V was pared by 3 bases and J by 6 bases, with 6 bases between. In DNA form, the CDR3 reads TGCAGCGTTGATGGGGGCAATGAGCAGTTCTTC. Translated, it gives CSVDGGNEQFF.

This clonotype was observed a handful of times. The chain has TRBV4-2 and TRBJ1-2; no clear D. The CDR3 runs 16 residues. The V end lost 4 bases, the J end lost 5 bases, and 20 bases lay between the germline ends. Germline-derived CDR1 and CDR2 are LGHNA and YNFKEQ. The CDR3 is CASSPRSTNRIYGYTF. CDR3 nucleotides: TGTGCCAGCAGCCCAAGATCCACAAATCGTATTTATGGCTACACCTTC.

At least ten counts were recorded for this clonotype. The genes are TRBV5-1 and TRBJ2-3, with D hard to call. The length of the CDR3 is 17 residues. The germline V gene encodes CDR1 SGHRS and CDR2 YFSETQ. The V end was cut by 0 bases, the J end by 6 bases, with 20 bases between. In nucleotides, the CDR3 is TGCGCCAGCAGCTTGGGGTTTAGTTCGACGCCTCCGGATACGCAGTATTTT. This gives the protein CASSLGFSSTPPDTQYF.

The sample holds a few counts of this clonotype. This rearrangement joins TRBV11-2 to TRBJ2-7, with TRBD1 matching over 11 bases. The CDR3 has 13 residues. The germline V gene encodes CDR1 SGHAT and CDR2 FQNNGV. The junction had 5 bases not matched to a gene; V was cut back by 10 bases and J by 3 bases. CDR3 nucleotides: TGTGCCATCACGGGGACAGGGGGCTACGAGCAGTACTTC. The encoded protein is CAITGTGGYEQYF.

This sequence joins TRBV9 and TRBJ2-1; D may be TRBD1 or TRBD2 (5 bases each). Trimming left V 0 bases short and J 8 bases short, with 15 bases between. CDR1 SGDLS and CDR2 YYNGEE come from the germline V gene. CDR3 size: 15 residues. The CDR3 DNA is TGTGCCAGCAGCGTAGGGGGGAGATGGCCCGATGAGCAGTTCTTC. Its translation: CASSVGGRWPDEQFF.

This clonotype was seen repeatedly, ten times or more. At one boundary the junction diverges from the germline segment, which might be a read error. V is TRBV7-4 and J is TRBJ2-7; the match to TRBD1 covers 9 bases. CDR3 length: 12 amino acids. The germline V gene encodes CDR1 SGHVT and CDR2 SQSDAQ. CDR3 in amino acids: CASSFDGTGNRF. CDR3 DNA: TGTGCCAGCAGCTTTGACGGGACAGGGAATAGGTTC.

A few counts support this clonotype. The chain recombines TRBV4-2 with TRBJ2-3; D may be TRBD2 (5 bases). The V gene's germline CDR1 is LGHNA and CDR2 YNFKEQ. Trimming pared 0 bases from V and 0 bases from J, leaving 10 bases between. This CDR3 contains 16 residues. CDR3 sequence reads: CASSQDPSFSTDTQYF. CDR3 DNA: TGTGCCAGCAGCCAAGATCCTAGCTTTAGCACAGATACGCAGTATTTT.